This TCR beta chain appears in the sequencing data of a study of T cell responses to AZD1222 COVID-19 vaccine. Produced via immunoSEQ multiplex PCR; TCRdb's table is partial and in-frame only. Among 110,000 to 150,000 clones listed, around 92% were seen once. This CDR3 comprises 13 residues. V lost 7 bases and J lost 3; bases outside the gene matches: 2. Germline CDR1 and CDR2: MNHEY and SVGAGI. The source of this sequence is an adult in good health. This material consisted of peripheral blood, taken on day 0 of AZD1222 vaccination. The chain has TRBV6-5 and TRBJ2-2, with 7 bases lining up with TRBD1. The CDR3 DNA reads TGTGCCAGCACTACAGGGGACACCGGGGAGCTGTTTTTT. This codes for CASTTGDTGELFF.